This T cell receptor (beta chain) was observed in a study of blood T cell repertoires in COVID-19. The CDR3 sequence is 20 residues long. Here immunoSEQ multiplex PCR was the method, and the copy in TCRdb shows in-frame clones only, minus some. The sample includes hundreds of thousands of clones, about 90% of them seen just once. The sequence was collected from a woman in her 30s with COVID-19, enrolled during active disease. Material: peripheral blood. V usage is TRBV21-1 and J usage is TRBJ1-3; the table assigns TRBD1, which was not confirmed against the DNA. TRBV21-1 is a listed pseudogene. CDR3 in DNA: TGTGCCAGCAGCACCACCTACGACAGGGGACCCGTGGTCGGAGGAAACACCATATATTTT. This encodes CASSTTYDRGPVVGGNTIYF.